The 27 T cell receptor beta chains reported below all come from one sample, sequenced in a study of cytomegalovirus exposure and HLA in healthy donors (TCRdb year 2017). Preparation of the library involved the immunoSEQ multiplex PCR assay. A mixture of 60 forward primers for TCR Vbeta segments and 13 reverse primers for TCR Jbeta segments was used in the multiplex PCR. The clones in this table, taken by TCRdb from immuneACCESS, are in-frame only. Not every clone is retained; where verified, under half of the shortfall comes from an unresolved V gene, and the cause of the rest is unknown. This sample has about 130,000 clones in its table, and roughly 88% of those were observed once. The top ten constitute almost 3% of the sample. The sample comprised PBMCs. The source of these receptors is a woman aged 18-29 years in good health and CMV-seropositive.

The chain links TRBV19 to TRBJ2-1; 8 nucleotides line up with TRBD2. The CDR3 extends over 14 amino acids. Trimming took 8 bases from V and 7 from J; bases not matched to a gene: 10. Germline values: CDR1 LNHDA, CDR2 SQIVND (reference sequence). The CDR3 here is CASAGGAGGNEQFF. The CDR3 DNA reads TGTGCCAGTGCCGGGGGGGCGGGCGGGAATGAGCAGTTCTTC.

The rearrangement uses TRBV29-1 and TRBJ2-2, with D unclear. The CDR3 runs 12 residues. Trimming took 8 bases from V and 4 from J, leaving 11 bases between them. CDR1 SQVTM and CDR2 ANQGSEA come from the germline V gene. The CDR3 sequence: CSWSSITGELFF. The CDR3, as DNA: TGCAGCTGGAGCAGTATCACCGGGGAGCTGTTTTTT.

V and J are TRBV6-5 and TRBJ1-4; D is uncertain. The V end was cut by 0 bases, the J end by 5 bases, with 10 bases between. The length of the CDR3 is 15 residues. Germline V gene data show CDR1 as MNHEY and CDR2 as SVGAGI. Here the CDR3 reads CASSYSGSQNEKLFF. The CDR3 DNA is TGTGCCAGCAGTTACTCAGGGAGCCAGAATGAAAAACTGTTTTTT.

This chain joins TRBV2 and TRBJ2-7; D not resolved. The CDR3 runs to 14 residues. CDR1 is SNHLY and CDR2 is FYNNEI in the germline V gene. Deletions cut 4 bases from V and 5 bases from J, with 15 bases between. The CDR3 nucleotides are TGTGCCAGCAGTGGCGCGGCTAGTTGGGACGAGCAGTACTTC. Translation: CASSGAASWDEQYF.

This CDR3 reads CASSVAGGPYNEQFF. The CDR3 DNA sequence: TGTGCCAGCAGCGTCGCGGGGGGGCCTTACAATGAGCAGTTCTTC. The rearrangement joins TRBV9 to TRBJ2-1; TRBD2 agrees at 9 bases. From germline, CDR1 is SGDLS and CDR2 YYNGEE. This CDR3 has 15 residues. The ends lost 2 bases at V and 4 bases at J; junction bases unmatched: 4. Full variable domain (remainder filled in from reference TRBV9 and TRBJ2-1): DSGVTQTPKHLITATGQRVTLRCSPRSGDLSVYWYQQSLDQGLQFLIQYYNGEERAKGNILERFSAQQFPDLHSELNLSSLELGDSALYFCASSVAGGPYNEQFFGPGTRLTVL.

A single count supports this clone. Other DNA sequences in this specimen translate into the identical CDR3. The chain carries TRBV7-3 and TRBJ2-3, with 7 positions matching TRBD2. With 3 bases clipped from V and 3 bases from J, the junction kept 3 bases outside the gene matches. The CDR3 covers 14 residues. Germline V gives CDR1 SGHTA, CDR2 FQGTGA. As DNA, the CDR3 is TGTGCCAGCAGCTTGACGGGGGGAACAGATACGCAGTATTTT. Its translation: CASSLTGGTDTQYF.

This sequence joins TRBV9 and TRBJ2-3; D uncertain. The length of the CDR3 is 13 residues. Germline V gene lookup returns CDR1 SGDLS and CDR2 YYNGEE. V was trimmed by 3 bases and J by 4 bases, leaving 9 bases between them. CDR3 loop: CASSGVVPDTQYF. CDR3 nucleotides: TGTGCCAGCAGCGGCGTGGTGCCAGATACGCAGTATTTT.

The chain is built from TRBV19 and TRBJ2-3, with 8 bases lining up with TRBD2. V gave up 3 bases and J gave up 6 bases; unmatched junction bases: 8. Per the germline V gene, CDR1 is LNHDA and CDR2 is SQIVND (reference sequence). CDR3 length equals 15 residues. CDR3 in amino acids: CASSIVAGGGDTQYF. The CDR3, as DNA: TGTGCCAGTAGTATTGTTGCGGGGGGCGGGGATACGCAGTATTTT.

The chain is built from TRBV2 and TRBJ2-2; TRBD2 agrees at 10 bases. The CDR3 sequence is 17 residues long. The junction had 5 bases not matched to a gene; V was cut back by 3 bases and J by 1 base. CDR1 is SNHLY and CDR2 is FYNNEI in the germline V gene. The CDR3 protein is CASSDLAGALNTGELFF. The CDR3 DNA reads as TGTGCCAGCAGTGACCTAGCGGGGGCCTTGAACACCGGGGAGCTGTTTTTT.

The gene calls are TRBV19 and TRBJ2-7; weak D call: TRBD1 (5 bases). The CDR3 covers 13 residues. CDR1 is LNHDA and CDR2 is SQIVND in the germline V gene (reference sequence). V was cut by 3 bases and J by 2 bases, with 8 bases left in between. The CDR3 nucleotides read TGTGCCAGTAGTATGCAGGGCCCCTACGAGCAGTACTTC. This translates into CASSMQGPYEQYF.

This clone was detected only a few times. V and J are TRBV2 and TRBJ2-6, with a tentative D call TRBD2 (5 bases). Germline assignment: CDR1 SNHLY and CDR2 FYNNEI. The CDR3 has 17 amino acids. Trimming shortened V by 4 bases and J by 2 bases, and 15 bases separated the two germline ends. The CDR3 nucleotides are TGTGCCAGCAGTGTAGAAGGACTTCAAGCTGGGGCCAACGTCCTGACTTTC. It translates to CASSVEGLQAGANVLTF.

The gene calls are TRBV11-2 and TRBJ1-2; 8 positions agree with TRBD1. CDR1 SGHAT and CDR2 FQNNGV come from the germline V gene. The CDR3 spans 15 residues. V dropped 5 bases and J dropped 4; count of bases not matched to a gene: 9. CDR3: CASSPGWTGFYGYTF. For the CDR3, the DNA is TGTGCCAGCAGCCCAGGGTGGACAGGGTTCTATGGCTACACCTTC.

The chain links TRBV2 to TRBJ2-2; 11 nucleotides match TRBD2. Trimming cost V 4 bases and J 5 bases; bases outside gene matches: 9. The CDR3 spans 17 residues. The germline CDR1 and CDR2 sequences are SNHLY and FYNNEI. CDR3 sequence reads: CASSGSSSGGFTGELFF. CDR3 sequence (DNA): TGTGCCAGCAGTGGCTCCTCTAGCGGGGGGTTTACCGGGGAGCTGTTTTTT.

CDR3 sequence: CASGRGGNTIYF. The CDR3 bases are TGTGCCAGCGGAAGGGGAGGAAACACCATATATTTT. This chain connects TRBV6-5 to TRBJ1-3; TRBD1 is a possible D gene (5 bases). CDR1 and CDR2 from the germline V gene are MNHEY and SVGAGI. This CDR3 has 12 amino acids. V lost 8 bases and J lost 4, with 9 bases in between.

V usage is TRBV5-1 and J usage is TRBJ1-3; 7 bases map to TRBD1. Germline CDR1 is SGHRS and CDR2 is YFSETQ. V dropped 2 bases and J dropped 8; count of bases not matched to a gene: 4. The CDR3 runs to 13 residues. The CDR3: CASSFTGEDTIYF. The CDR3 DNA follows: TGCGCCAGCAGCTTTACAGGGGAGGACACCATATATTTT.

The chain couples TRBV15 to TRBJ1-3; D gene ambiguous. The V gene's germline CDR1 is LNHNV and CDR2 YYDKDF (reference sequence). The CDR3 contains 15 residues. V dropped 1 base and J dropped 3 bases, with 10 bases sitting between them. Here the CDR3 DNA reads TGTGCCACCAGCAGAGCAGGTCCGGTTGGAAACACCATATATTTT. It translates to CATSRAGPVGNTIYF.

The chain is built from TRBV30 and TRBJ1-4, with 7 positions matching TRBD1. The length of the CDR3 is 13 residues. CDR1 is GTSNPN and CDR2 is SVGIG in the germline V gene (reference sequence). V lost 6 bases to trimming and J lost 4 bases; unmatched junction nucleotides: 5. The CDR3 here is CACRGTDNEKLFF. The DNA for the CDR3 is TGTGCCTGCCGCGGGACAGATAATGAAAAACTGTTTTTT.

The J gene is TRBJ2-3, the V gene TRBV11-1; D remains unclear. CDR1 and CDR2 (germline): SGHAT, FQDESV (reference sequence). Trimming took off 4 bases at V and 2 bases at J, with 4 bases between the two ends. The CDR3 length is 12 residues. The CDR3, as DNA: TGTGCCAGCAGCTCCTACACAGATACGCAGTATTTT. It codes for CASSSYTDTQYF.

V is TRBV27 and J is TRBJ1-5, with D perhaps TRBD1 (6 bases). In germline, CDR1 is MNHEY, CDR2 SMNVEV (reference sequence). Trimming shortened V by 5 bases and J by 0 bases, and 11 bases separated the two germline ends. The CDR3 has 15 residues. The CDR3 is CASSTWTDSNQPQHF. The CDR3 nucleotides are TGTGCCAGCAGTACCTGGACAGATAGCAATCAGCCCCAGCATTTT.

The chain has TRBV30 and TRBJ1-6; D gene uncertain. This CDR3 has 14 residues. The ends were cut back, 3 bases at V and 9 bases at J, with 15 bases in the middle. CDR1 and CDR2 (germline): GTSNPN, SVGIG (reference sequence). Here the CDR3 DNA reads TGTGCCTGGAGCCGGGAGGCTATGAGTTCACCCCTCCACTTT. Residues: CAWSREAMSSPLHF.

This clone was counted a few times. The rearrangement uses TRBV9 and TRBJ2-7; D remains unclear. Germline lookup yields CDR1 SGDLS and CDR2 YYNGEE. Trimming took 0 bases from V and 3 from J, leaving 13 bases between them. The length of the CDR3 is 15 residues. The DNA for the CDR3 is TGTGCCAGCAGCGTAGACCCGCGTAGTATCTACGAGCAGTACTTC. Translated, it gives CASSVDPRSIYEQYF.

The rearrangement joins TRBV11-3 to TRBJ2-7, with 8 bases that match TRBD2. CDR3 size: 15 residues. Per germline, CDR1 SGHNT and CDR2 YENEEA. J was trimmed by 5 bases and V by 5 bases; bases with no gene match: 11. For the CDR3, the DNA is TGTGCCAGCAGCCCTCTAGGCGGGGGGTTCGACGAGCAGTACTTC. Its translation: CASSPLGGGFDEQYF.

The chain carries TRBV4-1 and TRBJ2-3, with 10 nucleotides matching TRBD1. Germline V CDR1 and CDR2: MGHRA, YSYEKL. V trimming: 1 base; J trimming: 7 bases; junction bases outside the gene matches: 8. The length of the CDR3 is 16 residues. The CDR3 DNA follows: TGCGCCAGCAGCCAAGCAGGACAGGGGGTTAGTTATACGCAGTATTTT. Residues: CASSQAGQGVSYTQYF.

The chain carries TRBV6-6 and TRBJ2-1; 9 nucleotides align to TRBD1. With V trimmed by 3 bases and J by 9 bases, 3 bases remained unmatched. The CDR3 has 13 amino acids. Germline V lookup: CDR1 MNHNY, CDR2 SVGAGI (reference sequence). Written as DNA, the CDR3 is TGTGCCAGCAGTTATACAGGGGGCGGTGAGCAGTTCTTC. Its protein product is CASSYTGGGEQFF.

J is TRBJ2-5 and V is TRBV19, with D tentatively TRBD2 (5 bases). Trimming cost V 8 bases and J 5 bases, with 15 bases left between them. CDR3 length: 13 amino acids. Germline values: CDR1 LNHDA, CDR2 SQIVND (reference sequence). CDR3 DNA: TGTGCCAGTCGACCGGGATCTCTGGAGACCCAGTACTTC. Translation gives CASRPGSLETQYF.

V and J are TRBV13 and TRBJ2-7; weak D call: TRBD2 (6 bases). This CDR3 contains 12 residues. Looked up from germline, CDR1 is PRHDT and CDR2 is FYEKMQ (reference sequence). V was cut by 6 bases and J by 1 base, with 7 bases left in between. The CDR3 spells CASREGSYEQYF. For the CDR3, the DNA is TGTGCCAGCAGGGAGGGATCCTACGAGCAGTACTTC.

This clone turned up a few times. The J gene is TRBJ2-5, the V gene TRBV2, with 7 bases matching TRBD1. The CDR3 loop spans 16 amino acids. Germline V gene sequence: CDR1 SNHLY, CDR2 FYNNEI. With V trimmed by 6 bases and J by 4 bases, 14 bases remained unmatched. CDR3 amino acids: CASSLTGTAFRETQYF. The CDR3 coding sequence is TGTGCCAGCAGCTTGACCGGGACAGCATTTAGAGAGACCCAGTACTTC. The full variable domain, completed using reference TRBV2 and TRBJ2-5, is EPEVTQTPSHQVTQMGQEVILRCVPISNHLYFYWYRQILGQKVEFLVSFYNNEISEKSEIFDDQFSVERPDGSNFTLKIRSTKLEDSAMYFCASSLTGTAFRETQYFGPGTRLLVL.